This TCR beta chain was obtained from a study of T-cell reconstitution after alpha-beta-depleted transplantation in children. CDR1 MDHEN and CDR2 SYDVKM come from the germline V gene. Trimming took off 5 bases at V and 4 bases at J, with 9 bases between the two ends. This CDR3 has 13 residues. It was with unique molecular identifiers that the TCRbeta library was prepared. TCRdb processed the PCR reads anew with MiXCR; each CDR3 protein has one entry. The sample shows around 200,000 distinct CDR3 sequences, 9.5% to 13% of them seen only once. General observations from the study: Newly made T cells mostly supplied T-cell counts and diversity one year after transplant. Where alpha-beta T cells came from about two months after transplant was reportedly several hundred expanded graft clones.

In this sample, this clonotype turned up many times. Its antigen is not identified. Sample: PBMCs, taken before TCRalphabeta/CD19-depleted stem cell transplant. This receptor was obtained from a child under three years old with acute myeloid leukemia, due to receive a stem cell transplant. The J gene is TRBJ1-5, the V gene TRBV28, with D maybe TRBD1 (6 bases). CDR3 DNA: TGTGCCAGCAGTCCGACAGGTAATCAGCCCCAGCATTTT. Residues: CASSPTGNQPQHF.